This T cell receptor (beta chain) was found in a study of control samples from healthy donors and cancer patients. The ends were cut back, 3 bases at V and 7 bases at J, with 6 bases in the middle. Germline V gene data show CDR1 as DFQATT and CDR2 as SNEGSKA (reference sequence). The CDR3 runs to 10 residues. Method: immunoSEQ multiplex PCR; TCRdb's copy keeps in-frame clones and lacks some. The repertoire consists of roughly 30,000 clones, with nearly 90% occurring once and the leading ten covering about 3.9%. Sequenced: formalin-fixed, paraffin-embedded tissue. The chain joins TRBV20-1 to TRBJ1-2; D not resolved. This sequence originates from a female donor with melanoma. CDR3 bases: TGCAGTGCTAGTTACAGTGGCTACACCTTC. This gives the protein CSASYSGYTF.